Detailed here is one TCR beta chain. The antigen remains undetermined. This CDR3 has 14 amino acids. With 7 bases clipped from V and 3 bases from J, the junction kept 8 bases outside the gene matches. CDR1 and CDR2 from the germline V gene are SGHRS and YFSETQ. The data were taken from a study of CD8 T cells in ankylosing spondylitis. Notes on the study in general: Roughly 8 highly homologous variants made up a TCR beta motif that seemed to typify ankylosing spondylitis blood.

TCRdb re-analysed the 5' RACE reads in MiXCR, keeping a single row per CDR3 protein. The sample has hundreds of thousands of distinct CDR3 sequences, 12% seen once. This sequence was found in a male donor with ankylosing spondylitis. The chain joins TRBV5-1 to TRBJ1-2, with 8 bases aligning to TRBD1. The sequencing sample was made of blood, either unsorted or a sorted T cell fraction (not recorded which). CDR3 sequence: CASRRTGLDYGYTF. The CDR3 DNA reads as TGCGCCAGCCGTCGGACAGGGTTAGACTATGGCTACACCTTC.